This T cell receptor beta chain is drawn from a study of T-cell reconstitution after alpha-beta-depleted transplantation in children. Germline V gives CDR1 KGHSH, CDR2 LQKENI. V lost 1 base and J 1 base, leaving 4 bases between the germline ends. The CDR3 consists of 14 residues. Unique molecular identifiers tagged the TCRbeta library. In TCRdb, the PCR reads were re-called with MiXCR into one record per CDR3 protein. Among 440,000 or so distinct CDR3 sequences listed, around two fifths were seen once. The sample holds a few counts of this clonotype. Material: PBMCs, obtained before TCRalphabeta/CD19-depleted stem cell transplant. The TCR originated in a girl aged 2-10 years with aplastic anemia, due to receive a stem cell transplant. The V gene is TRBV18, the J gene TRBJ2-2, with no clear D. CDR3 bases: TGTGCCAGCTCACCACAGATGAACACCGGGGAGCTGTTTTTT. Amino acids: CASSPQMNTGELFF.